A selection of T cell receptor beta chains follows, all from one sample in a study of a mutant IDH1 vaccine in newly diagnosed glioma. Using immunoSEQ multiplex PCR, the repertoire was profiled, and TCRdb retains in-frame clones only, with some absent. This sample has 58,000 or so clones, with around 83% found just once. The antigens for these receptors are not known. The input for sequencing was PBMCs, taken from a glioma patient whose treatment included an IDH1 peptide vaccine. These receptors came from a woman aged 50 to 60 with glioma. Each CDR3 is given with its conserved first and last residue. The order of the fields is D gene, V gene, clone size, J gene, CDR3 protein, CDR3 DNA. The D gene is left open where the match is weak. Rows may omit the clone size; those that give it use once, few, many or a size class.

d_call: -
v_call: TRBV9
clone_size: -
j_call: TRBJ2-7
cdr3_aa: CASSPMGGAYEQYF
cdr3_nt: TGTGCCAGCAGCCCAATGGGGGGTGCCTACGAGCAGTACTTC

d_call: -
v_call: TRBV2
clone_size: -
j_call: TRBJ1-2
cdr3_aa: CASSDTNYGYTF
cdr3_nt: TGTGCCAGCAGTGATACCAACTATGGCTACACCTTC

d_call: -
v_call: TRBV14
clone_size: -
j_call: TRBJ2-5
cdr3_aa: CASSQGLESGTQYF
cdr3_nt: TGTGCCAGCAGCCAAGGATTGGAATCTGGGACCCAGTACTTC

d_call: -
v_call: TRBV2
clone_size: -
j_call: TRBJ2-3
cdr3_aa: CASSELRTTDTQYF
cdr3_nt: TGTGCCAGCAGTGAACTAAGAACCACAGATACGCAGTATTTT

d_call: TRBD1
v_call: TRBV6-1
clone_size: -
j_call: TRBJ1-2
cdr3_aa: CASSETDRDGYTF
cdr3_nt: TGTGCCAGCAGTGAAACGGACAGGGATGGCTACACCTTC

d_call: -
v_call: TRBV29-1
clone_size: -
j_call: TRBJ1-2
cdr3_aa: CSVRGNYGYTF
cdr3_nt: TGCAGCGTCCGGGGGAACTATGGCTACACCTTC

d_call: TRBD1
v_call: TRBV7-9
clone_size: -
j_call: TRBJ1-4
cdr3_aa: CASSLIWDSLNEKLFF
cdr3_nt: TGTGCCAGCAGCTTAATTTGGGACAGCCTTAATGAAAAACTGTTTTTT

d_call: TRBD2
v_call: TRBV2
clone_size: -
j_call: TRBJ2-1
cdr3_aa: CASSPGLAGRRVF
cdr3_nt: TGTGCCAGCAGTCCAGGACTAGCGGGGCGCAGGGTCTTC

d_call: -
v_call: TRBV2
clone_size: few
j_call: TRBJ2-2
cdr3_aa: CASSEGTKELFF
cdr3_nt: TGTGCCAGCAGTGAAGGGACTAAGGAGCTGTTTTTT

d_call: -
v_call: TRBV6-4
clone_size: -
j_call: TRBJ2-7
cdr3_aa: CARFDSSSYEQYF
cdr3_nt: TGTGCCAGGTTCGACAGCAGCTCCTACGAGCAGTACTTC

d_call: TRBD1
v_call: TRBV5-4
clone_size: -
j_call: TRBJ2-7
cdr3_aa: CASSPGQARGGEQYF
cdr3_nt: TGTGCCAGCAGCCCGGGACAGGCGAGAGGGGGCGAGCAGTACTTC

d_call: TRBD1
v_call: TRBV28
clone_size: -
j_call: TRBJ2-7
cdr3_aa: CASSPGTGHEEQYF
cdr3_nt: TGTGCCAGCAGCCCCGGGACAGGGCATGAAGAGCAGTACTTC

d_call: TRBD1
v_call: TRBV6-1
clone_size: -
j_call: TRBJ2-2
cdr3_aa: CASSVPGTGGPNTGELFF
cdr3_nt: TGTGCCAGCAGTGTACCAGGGACAGGGGGTCCGAACACCGGGGAGCTGTTTTTT

d_call: -
v_call: TRBV2
clone_size: -
j_call: TRBJ2-7
cdr3_aa: CASNGRLPLYEQYF
cdr3_nt: TGTGCCAGCAACGGACGGCTACCACTGTACGAGCAGTACTTC

d_call: -
v_call: TRBV7-2
clone_size: -
j_call: TRBJ1-2
cdr3_aa: CASSQKGGYTF
cdr3_nt: TGTGCCAGCAGCCAAAAGGGTGGCTACACCTTC

d_call: TRBD1
v_call: TRBV14
clone_size: few
j_call: TRBJ1-6
cdr3_aa: CASSQRTGTYSPLHF
cdr3_nt: TGTGCCAGCAGCCAACGGACAGGGACTTATTCACCCCTCCACTTT

d_call: -
v_call: TRBV4-3
clone_size: -
j_call: TRBJ1-1
cdr3_aa: CASSQVWGAEAFF
cdr3_nt: TGCGCCAGCAGCCAAGTTTGGGGCGCTGAAGCTTTCTTT

d_call: -
v_call: TRBV18
clone_size: once
j_call: TRBJ2-7
cdr3_aa: CASSYRDGYYEQYF
cdr3_nt: TGTGCCAGCTCGTACCGGGACGGTTACTACGAGCAGTACTTC

d_call: TRBD2
v_call: TRBV27
clone_size: -
j_call: TRBJ2-1
cdr3_aa: CASTSGLEVSYNEQFF
cdr3_nt: TGTGCCAGCACCTCGGGACTAGAAGTTAGTTACAATGAGCAGTTCTTC

d_call: -
v_call: TRBV6-5
clone_size: -
j_call: TRBJ1-2
cdr3_aa: CASSSFGSGGYTF
cdr3_nt: TGTGCCAGCAGTTCCTTCGGGAGTGGGGGCTACACCTTC

d_call: -
v_call: TRBV7-9
clone_size: -
j_call: TRBJ1-1
cdr3_aa: CASSLSTVAEAFF
cdr3_nt: TGTGCCAGCAGTTTATCGACAGTCGCTGAAGCTTTCTTT

d_call: -
v_call: TRBV6-1
clone_size: -
j_call: TRBJ2-5
cdr3_aa: CASSERGSRETQYF
cdr3_nt: TGTGCCAGCAGTGAAAGAGGCTCCCGGGAGACCCAGTACTTC

d_call: -
v_call: TRBV19
clone_size: once
j_call: TRBJ2-7
cdr3_aa: CASSTRPGAREQYF
cdr3_nt: TGTGCCAGTAGTACCCGCCCGGGGGCGCGGGAGCAGTACTTC

d_call: -
v_call: TRBV21-1
clone_size: -
j_call: TRBJ1-2
cdr3_aa: CASSKVGAQSDDGYTF
cdr3_nt: TGTGCCAGCAGCAAAGTAGGGGCCCAATCCGATGATGGCTACACCTTC

d_call: TRBD1
v_call: TRBV11-2
clone_size: -
j_call: TRBJ2-7
cdr3_aa: CASSLVGQLLRYEQYF
cdr3_nt: TGTGCCAGCAGCTTAGTGGGACAGCTCCTGCGCTACGAGCAGTACTTC

d_call: TRBD2
v_call: TRBV5-1
clone_size: -
j_call: TRBJ2-1
cdr3_aa: CASSLGGTSDSEQFF
cdr3_nt: TGCGCCAGCAGCTTGGGAGGGACTAGCGATAGTGAGCAGTTCTTC

d_call: -
v_call: TRBV20-1
clone_size: few
j_call: TRBJ1-2
cdr3_aa: CSGWPGYTF
cdr3_nt: TGCAGTGGTTGGCCTGGCTACACCTTC

d_call: -
v_call: TRBV4-1
clone_size: -
j_call: TRBJ2-5
cdr3_aa: CASSPPGRQETQYF
cdr3_nt: TGCGCCAGCAGCCCACCGGGCCGACAAGAGACCCAGTACTTC

d_call: -
v_call: TRBV25-1
clone_size: -
j_call: TRBJ2-7
cdr3_aa: CASSEPFAYEQYF
cdr3_nt: TGTGCCAGCAGTGAACCTTTCGCCTACGAGCAGTACTTC

d_call: -
v_call: TRBV7-7
clone_size: -
j_call: TRBJ2-7
cdr3_aa: CASSLDRGSYEQYF
cdr3_nt: TGTGCTAGCAGCTTAGACCGGGGCTCCTACGAGCAGTACTTC

d_call: -
v_call: TRBV7-6
clone_size: -
j_call: TRBJ2-2
cdr3_aa: CASSEVTGELFF
cdr3_nt: TGTGCCAGCAGCGAGGTGACCGGGGAGCTGTTTTTT

d_call: TRBD2
v_call: TRBV5-6
clone_size: -
j_call: TRBJ2-5
cdr3_aa: CASSLRVGLGKETQYF
cdr3_nt: TGTGCCAGCAGCCTAAGGGTCGGACTAGGCAAAGAGACCCAGTACTTC

d_call: -
v_call: TRBV5-1
clone_size: -
j_call: TRBJ2-3
cdr3_aa: CASNSRVDTQYF
cdr3_nt: TGCGCCAGCAACAGTCGAGTGGATACGCAGTATTTT

d_call: -
v_call: TRBV4-2
clone_size: -
j_call: TRBJ1-3
cdr3_aa: CASSQGPGPGNTIYF
cdr3_nt: TGTGCCAGCAGCCAAGGGCCCGGACCTGGAAACACCATATATTTT

d_call: -
v_call: TRBV7-9
clone_size: -
j_call: TRBJ2-7
cdr3_aa: CASSPAYEQYF
cdr3_nt: TGTGCCAGCAGCCCGGCGTACGAGCAGTACTTC

d_call: -
v_call: TRBV6-5
clone_size: -
j_call: TRBJ2-7
cdr3_aa: CASSYSGSPGDEQYF
cdr3_nt: TGTGCCAGCAGTTACTCTGGCAGCCCGGGGGACGAGCAGTACTTC

d_call: -
v_call: TRBV7-6
clone_size: few
j_call: TRBJ1-1
cdr3_aa: CASSLATGGGTEAFF
cdr3_nt: TGTGCCAGCAGCTTAGCGACGGGGGGCGGCACTGAAGCTTTCTTT

d_call: -
v_call: TRBV9
clone_size: -
j_call: TRBJ2-2
cdr3_aa: CASSVTGELFF
cdr3_nt: TGTGCCAGCAGCGTAACCGGGGAGCTGTTTTTT

d_call: -
v_call: TRBV19
clone_size: few
j_call: TRBJ1-2
cdr3_aa: CASSIAGINGYTF
cdr3_nt: TGTGCCAGTAGTATAGCAGGGATCAACGGCTACACCTTC

d_call: TRBD1
v_call: TRBV18
clone_size: -
j_call: TRBJ2-3
cdr3_aa: CASSPLTGQGAITDTQYF
cdr3_nt: TGTGCCAGCTCACCCCTAACCGGCCAGGGGGCCATCACAGATACGCAGTATTTT

d_call: -
v_call: TRBV4-3
clone_size: -
j_call: TRBJ1-3
cdr3_aa: CASSQVASGNTIYF
cdr3_nt: TGCGCCAGCAGCCAAGTGGCGTCCGGAAACACCATATATTTT

d_call: -
v_call: TRBV19
clone_size: -
j_call: TRBJ1-2
cdr3_aa: CASSPRGQDLYGYTF
cdr3_nt: TGTGCCAGTAGTCCGCGAGGGCAGGATCTCTATGGCTACACCTTC

d_call: -
v_call: TRBV16
clone_size: -
j_call: TRBJ1-1
cdr3_aa: CASSQLNTEAFF
cdr3_nt: TGTGCCAGCAGCCAACTAAACACTGAAGCTTTCTTT

d_call: TRBD1
v_call: TRBV11-2
clone_size: -
j_call: TRBJ2-1
cdr3_aa: CASSLVRGQLYNEQFF
cdr3_nt: TGTGCCAGCAGCTTAGTCAGGGGACAGCTCTACAATGAGCAGTTCTTC

d_call: -
v_call: TRBV6-4
clone_size: -
j_call: TRBJ2-3
cdr3_aa: CASSDSPASTDTQYF
cdr3_nt: TGTGCCAGCAGTGACTCGCCAGCTAGCACAGATACGCAGTATTTT

d_call: -
v_call: TRBV5-4
clone_size: -
j_call: TRBJ1-1
cdr3_aa: CASSFVSSSRVTEAFF
cdr3_nt: TGTGCCAGCAGCTTTGTGTCTAGCAGCCGGGTCACTGAAGCTTTCTTT

d_call: -
v_call: TRBV9
clone_size: few
j_call: TRBJ1-2
cdr3_aa: CASSVDGIFYGYTF
cdr3_nt: TGTGCCAGCAGCGTAGACGGAATCTTCTATGGCTACACCTTC

d_call: -
v_call: TRBV9
clone_size: -
j_call: TRBJ1-1
cdr3_aa: CASSAPAANTEAFF
cdr3_nt: TGTGCCAGCAGCGCCCCAGCGGCGAACACTGAAGCTTTCTTT

d_call: -
v_call: TRBV18
clone_size: few
j_call: TRBJ1-1
cdr3_aa: CASSTVPNTEAFF
cdr3_nt: TGTGCCAGCTCCACAGTTCCGAACACTGAAGCTTTCTTT

d_call: -
v_call: TRBV5-4
clone_size: once
j_call: TRBJ2-1
cdr3_aa: CASSLDRNEQFF
cdr3_nt: TGTGCCAGCAGCTTGGATCGGAATGAGCAGTTCTTC

d_call: TRBD2
v_call: TRBV5-4
clone_size: -
j_call: TRBJ2-5
cdr3_aa: CASSMGLAGGKETQYF
cdr3_nt: TGTGCCAGCAGCATGGGACTAGCGGGGGGAAAAGAGACCCAGTACTTC

d_call: -
v_call: TRBV11-2
clone_size: -
j_call: TRBJ1-2
cdr3_aa: CASRPRGLTYGYTF
cdr3_nt: TGTGCCAGCAGACCCAGGGGACTGACCTATGGCTACACCTTC

d_call: -
v_call: TRBV12-2
clone_size: -
j_call: TRBJ1-5
cdr3_aa: CASRIYPAPRPNGNQPQHF
cdr3_nt: TGTGCAAGTCGCATTTACCCGGCTCCGAGACCCAACGGCAATCAGCCCCAGCATTTT

d_call: -
v_call: TRBV19
clone_size: once
j_call: TRBJ1-2
cdr3_aa: CASSIDGGTSNYGYTF
cdr3_nt: TGTGCCAGTAGTATAGATGGGGGCACCTCTAACTATGGCTACACCTTC

d_call: TRBD1
v_call: TRBV7-2
clone_size: -
j_call: TRBJ1-1
cdr3_aa: CASSRTPRGRNTEAFF
cdr3_nt: TGTGCCAGCAGCCGGACCCCCAGGGGGAGGAACACTGAAGCTTTCTTT

d_call: TRBD1
v_call: TRBV19
clone_size: -
j_call: TRBJ1-5
cdr3_aa: CASSIETGIQQPQHF
cdr3_nt: TGTGCCAGTAGTATAGAGACAGGGATCCAACAGCCCCAGCATTTT

d_call: -
v_call: TRBV28
clone_size: -
j_call: TRBJ2-7
cdr3_aa: CASSLRGGPTYEQYF
cdr3_nt: TGTGCCAGCAGTCTTCGAGGGGGGCCAACCTACGAGCAGTACTTC

d_call: -
v_call: TRBV5-6
clone_size: -
j_call: TRBJ1-2
cdr3_aa: CASSSQAHYGYTF
cdr3_nt: TGTGCCAGCAGCTCACAGGCGCACTATGGCTACACCTTC

d_call: TRBD1
v_call: TRBV29-1
clone_size: -
j_call: TRBJ1-1
cdr3_aa: CSVDRGRGTEAFF
cdr3_nt: TGCAGCGTTGACAGGGGGCGAGGAACTGAAGCTTTCTTT